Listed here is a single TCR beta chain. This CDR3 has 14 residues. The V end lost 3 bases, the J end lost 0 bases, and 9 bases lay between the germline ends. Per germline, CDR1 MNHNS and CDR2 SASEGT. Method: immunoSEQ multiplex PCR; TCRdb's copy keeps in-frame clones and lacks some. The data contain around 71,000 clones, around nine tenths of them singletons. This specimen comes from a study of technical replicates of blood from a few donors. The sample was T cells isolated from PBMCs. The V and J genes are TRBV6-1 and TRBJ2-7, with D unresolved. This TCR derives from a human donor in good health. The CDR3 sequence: CASSDLGYSYEQYF. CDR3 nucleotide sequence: TGTGCCAGCAGTGATCTGGGCTACTCCTACGAGCAGTACTTC.